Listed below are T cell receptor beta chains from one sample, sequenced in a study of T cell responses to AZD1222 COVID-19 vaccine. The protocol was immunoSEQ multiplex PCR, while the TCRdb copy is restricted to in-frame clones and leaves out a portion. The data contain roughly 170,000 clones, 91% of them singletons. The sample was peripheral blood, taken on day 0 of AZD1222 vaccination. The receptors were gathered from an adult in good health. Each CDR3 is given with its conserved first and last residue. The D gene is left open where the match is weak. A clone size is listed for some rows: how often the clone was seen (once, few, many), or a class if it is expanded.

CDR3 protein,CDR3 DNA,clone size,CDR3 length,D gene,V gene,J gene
CASSSLTQRQGASYNSPLHF,TGTGCCAGCAGTTCCTTAACTCAGAGACAGGGGGCTTCCTATAATTCACCCCTCCACTTT,NA,20,TRBD1,TRBV28,TRBJ1-6
CASSLGGVPSYEQYF,TGTGCCAGCAGCTTAGGGGGTGTCCCCTCCTACGAGCAGTACTTC,few,15,NA,TRBV7-2,TRBJ2-7
CASRLNVYGGANTEAFF,TGCGCCAGCAGGCTAAACGTTTATGGGGGCGCGAACACTGAAGCTTTCTTT,NA,17,NA,TRBV4-3,TRBJ1-1
CASSPQDRVRDEQFF,TGTGCCAGCTCACCGCAAGACAGGGTGAGAGATGAGCAGTTCTTC,NA,15,TRBD1,TRBV18,TRBJ2-1
CATSAGQPYEQYF,TGTGCCACCAGCGCAGGACAGCCCTACGAGCAGTACTTC,NA,13,NA,TRBV15,TRBJ2-7
CASSLAAQGQPQHF,TGTGCCAGCAGCTTAGCGGCCCAGGGTCAGCCCCAGCATTTT,few,14,NA,TRBV7-2,TRBJ1-5
CSVRARISSYEQYF,TGCAGCGTCAGGGCCCGGATAAGCTCCTACGAGCAGTACTTC,NA,14,NA,TRBV29-1,TRBJ2-7
CASIGGSYEQYF,TGTGCCAGCATCGGAGGGTCCTACGAGCAGTACTTC,NA,12,NA,TRBV12-3/TRBV12-4,TRBJ2-7
CASSPSVSLNEQFF,TGTGCCAGCTCACCCTCGGTATCCCTCAATGAGCAGTTCTTC,NA,14,NA,TRBV18,TRBJ2-1
CASSPPTATNEKLFF,TGTGCCAGCAGTCCTCCGACAGCAACTAATGAAAAACTGTTTTTT,NA,15,NA,TRBV28,TRBJ1-4
CATTTGGYNSPLHF,TGTGCCACCACGACAGGAGGGTATAATTCACCCCTCCACTTT,NA,14,NA,TRBV15,TRBJ1-6
CASSTPFAGNTIYF,TGTGCCAGCAGTACGCCCTTTGCTGGAAACACCATATATTTT,NA,14,NA,TRBV6-5,TRBJ1-3
CASSQMWGFTEAFF,TGCGCCAGCAGCCAAATGTGGGGTTTCACTGAAGCTTTCTTT,NA,14,NA,TRBV4-1,TRBJ1-1
CASSFRQVGNEQFF,TGTGCCAGCAGTTTCCGACAGGTGGGGAATGAGCAGTTCTTC,NA,14,NA,TRBV28,TRBJ2-1
CASSQGVHEQFF,TGTGCCAGCAGCCAAGGGGTCCATGAGCAGTTCTTC,NA,12,NA,TRBV3-1/TRBV3-2,TRBJ2-1
CASSSPGLAANEQYF,TGTGCCAGTAGCTCCCCTGGGCTAGCGGCTAACGAGCAGTACTTC,NA,15,TRBD2,TRBV19,TRBJ2-7
CASSLARGRGTEAFF,TGCGCCAGCAGCTTGGCTCGGGGGCGAGGGACTGAAGCTTTCTTT,NA,15,NA,TRBV5-1,TRBJ1-1
CASSPKTGGITEAFF,TGTGCCAGCAGCCCCAAAACAGGGGGCATCACTGAAGCTTTCTTT,NA,15,TRBD1,TRBV7-2,TRBJ1-1
CATGRDSRQPQHF,TGCGCCACGGGCCGGGACAGTAGACAGCCCCAGCATTTT,NA,13,TRBD1,TRBV10-2,TRBJ1-5
CASTGTGGNSLGNYGYTF,TGTGCCAGCACAGGGACAGGGGGCAACTCCTTGGGAAACTATGGCTACACCTTC,once,18,TRBD1,TRBV28,TRBJ1-2
CASSEGLAGMDWQETQYF,TGTGCCAGCAGTGAGGGACTAGCGGGGATGGATTGGCAAGAGACCCAGTACTTC,NA,18,TRBD2,TRBV6-2/TRBV6-3,TRBJ2-5
CASRVAYEQYF,TGTGCCAGCAGAGTAGCATACGAGCAGTACTTC,NA,11,NA,TRBV2,TRBJ2-7
CASSPTGVLNTEAFF,TGTGCCAGCAGCCCAACAGGGGTGTTGAACACTGAAGCTTTCTTT,NA,15,TRBD1,TRBV11-2,TRBJ1-1
CASSYFGKGSDTQYF,TGTGCCAGCAGTTACTTCGGGAAAGGGTCAGATACGCAGTATTTT,NA,15,NA,TRBV6-5,TRBJ2-3
CASKIQSYNEQFF,TGTGCCAGCAAAATCCAGTCCTACAATGAGCAGTTCTTC,NA,13,NA,TRBV28,TRBJ2-1
CASSFGLSEQFF,TGTGCCAGCAGCTTCGGGTTGAGTGAGCAGTTCTTC,NA,12,NA,TRBV11-2,TRBJ2-1
CASSVEGSRGEAFF,TGTGCCAGCAGCGTAGAAGGGTCGCGGGGTGAAGCTTTCTTT,NA,14,NA,TRBV9,TRBJ1-1
CASSPTGRDEQFF,TGTGCCAGCAGCCCGACAGGGAGGGATGAGCAGTTCTTC,NA,13,NA,TRBV7-9,TRBJ2-1
CASSLGDRITEAFF,TGTGCCAGCAGCTTAGGGGACAGGATCACTGAAGCTTTCTTT,NA,14,TRBD1,TRBV11-2,TRBJ1-1
CASSISGWGNQPQHF,TGTGCCAGTAGTATAAGTGGGTGGGGCAATCAGCCCCAGCATTTT,few,15,NA,TRBV19,TRBJ1-5
CASSLGRVATNEKLFF,TGTGCCAGCAGCTTAGGGAGGGTTGCAACTAATGAAAAACTGTTTTTT,NA,16,NA,TRBV11-2,TRBJ1-4
CATSDVQGTENTEAFF,TGTGCCACCAGTGATGTACAGGGGACGGAGAACACTGAAGCTTTCTTT,once,16,TRBD1,TRBV24-1,TRBJ1-1